A selection of T cell receptor beta chains follows, all from one sample in a study of blood T cell repertoires in COVID-19. The repertoire was sequenced with immunoSEQ multiplex PCR; TCRdb's copy has only in-frame clones and lacks some. Of about 75,000 clones listed, about nine tenths are singletons. The sequenced sample consisted of peripheral blood. The receptor set was obtained from a human donor in a cohort sampled during active COVID-19. CDR3s include the opening cysteine and the closing phenylalanine or tryptophan. A D gene is named only where the DNA matches it firmly. Clone sizes are given selectively: once, few, many, or a class where the clone is expanded.

v_gene	j_gene	d_gene	abundance	CDR3nt	CDR3aa
TRBV6-5	TRBJ1-1	TRBD1	.	TGTGCCAGCAGTCCACAGGGGAGCACTGAAGCTTTCTTT	CASSPQGSTEAFF
TRBV4-1	TRBJ2-5	TRBD1	.	TGCGCCAGCAGCCAAGAACCAACAGGGGCCCCTGGTAGAGAGACCCAGTACTTC	CASSQEPTGAPGRETQYF
TRBV5-4	TRBJ1-6	TRBD1	.	TGTGCCAGCAGCTACGAGACAGGGGGTTCACCCCTCCACTTT	CASSYETGGSPLHF
TRBV18	TRBJ2-7	.	.	TGTGCCAGCTCCCCCCAGGGCAGCCCCTACGAGCAGTACTTC	CASSPQGSPYEQYF
TRBV6-5	TRBJ1-5	.	.	TGTGCCAGCAGTTACAGGGGGACGCCAGGGCCCCAGCATTTT	CASSYRGTPGPQHF
TRBV5-8	TRBJ2-1	TRBD1	.	TGTGCCAGCAGCCCAACAGGGGGAGCATACAGGGTGACTTACAATGAGCAGTTCTTC	CASSPTGGAYRVTYNEQFF
TRBV10-1	TRBJ2-7	TRBD2	.	TGCGCCAGCCCACCGGGACTAGTATCACACGAGCAGTACTTC	CASPPGLVSHEQYF
TRBV3-1/TRBV3-2	TRBJ1-2	.	.	TGTGCCAGCACCACGGGGGGGGCGGCATATTCTAACTATGGCTACACCTTC	CASTTGGAAYSNYGYTF
TRBV10-1	TRBJ2-1	.	once	TGCGCCAGCAGTGGCCGTCCCGGGGGAGGATACGGCAATGAGCAGTTCTTC	CASSGRPGGGYGNEQFF
TRBV9	TRBJ2-1	TRBD2	once	TGTGCCAGCAGCGTAGCTCCACTAGCGGGGATGAATGAGCAGTTCTTC	CASSVAPLAGMNEQFF
TRBV28	TRBJ2-7	.	.	TGTGCCAGCAGTCTCTTCTTTTACGAGCAGTACTTC	CASSLFFYEQYF
TRBV28	TRBJ1-2	.	.	TGTGCCAGCAGTTTAACTGGCAGGCTCGCCTATGGCTACACCTTC	CASSLTGRLAYGYTF
TRBV2	TRBJ1-5	.	.	TGTGCCAGCAGTGACTTTCCGACAAAAACTGGAACAAATCAGCCCCAGCATTTT	CASSDFPTKTGTNQPQHF
TRBV5-1	TRBJ1-1	.	.	TGCGCCAGCAGCTCGGTAGCGGCAGGGTGGAACACTGAAGCTTTCTTT	CASSSVAAGWNTEAFF
TRBV7-6	TRBJ2-7	.	.	TGTGCCAGCAGCTTAGTAGTCCGGGACTCCCCGCGCGGGCAGTACTTC	CASSLVVRDSPRGQYF